This TCR beta chain was captured in a study of blood T cells in healthy people across ages. The CDR3 covers 13 residues. Germline CDR1 SGHTA, CDR2 FQGTGA. The germline V and J ends were trimmed by 1 base and 13 bases, with 14 bases remaining between them. The authors ran a second PCR of about 6 to 11 cycles using a sample-barcoded 5' primer and a J-beta primer mix. TCRdb reprocessed the 5' RACE reads via MiXCR and lists one record per CDR3 protein. The profile shows some 640,000 distinct CDR3 sequences, around half of them singletons. The TCR was taken from a woman aged 55-70 years in good health. J is TRBJ2-4 and V is TRBV7-3, with D perhaps TRBD1 or TRBD2 (5 bases each). The specimen sequenced was blood. CDR3 residues: CASSLSGAGEQYF. In DNA form, the CDR3 reads TGTGCCAGCAGCTTAAGTGGGGCTGGGGAGCAGTACTTC.